Here is one T cell receptor (beta chain) with its context. The antigen is not known. Documented time point: blood 2 weeks post-SBRT. Treatment given: 15 Gy SBRT to primary tumor, nephrectomy 4 weeks later. After SBRT, blood was collected at 2 and 4 weeks, plus baseline. The patient's renal cell carcinoma had clear cell pathology. The sample comes from a study of radiation and T cells in renal cell carcinoma. General study results and limits: In blood, top tumor clones expanded by 2 weeks, shrinking by 4. Pretreatment tumor biopsies were lacking, so baseline clonotypes are unknown.

Repertoires were generated with immunoSEQ multiplex PCR, while TCRdb's copy carries only in-frame clones and drops some. The sample yields around 26,000 clones, roughly 80% seen once. The sequence was obtained from a man in his sixties with renal cell carcinoma. The material was blood, obtained from a patient whose treatment included radiotherapy and nephrectomy.

DNA for the CDR3: TGTGCCAGCAGCCAGATGGGCTATGGCTACACCTTC. Translated: CASSQMGYGYTF. This rearrangement joins TRBV7-3 to TRBJ1-2; D is unresolved. Germline lookup yields CDR1 SGHTA and CDR2 FQGTGA. V was trimmed by 5 bases and J by 4 bases, leaving 8 bases between them. CDR3 length: 12 residues.